Here is one T cell receptor beta chain with its context. The antigen is not known. At one end the junction does not follow the germline gene, possibly because of a read error. The entry originates in a study of OX40 agonist ivuxolimab in advanced cancers. Study overall: The patients received ivuxolimab by intravenous route every 2 weeks at 0.01 to 10 mg/kg. At just under 85% male, the cohort had a mean age of 60 years, ranging from about 20 to 79.

Using immunoSEQ multiplex PCR, the repertoire was profiled, and TCRdb retains in-frame clones only, with some absent. The table has around 56,000 clones, 70% to 80% seen once. Study observations and caveats: There were, on average, more expanded clones in CD8+ T cells than in CD4+.

Exclusion applied to patients with autoimmune disease history or systemic immunosuppression. The CDR3 covers 15 residues. Germline V lookup: CDR1 SGDLS, CDR2 YYNGEE. This material consisted of CD4+ or CD8+ T cells sorted from blood, taken in a trial of the OX40 agonist ivuxolimab. This sequence joins TRBV9 and TRBJ1-3; D remains unclear. The sequence was obtained from an adult with an advanced solid tumor such as melanoma, head and neck, liver or kidney cancer. The CDR3: CASTVRAFSGNTIYF. The CDR3 nucleotides are TGTGCCAGCACCGTACGGGCTTTCTCTGGAAACACCATATATTTT.